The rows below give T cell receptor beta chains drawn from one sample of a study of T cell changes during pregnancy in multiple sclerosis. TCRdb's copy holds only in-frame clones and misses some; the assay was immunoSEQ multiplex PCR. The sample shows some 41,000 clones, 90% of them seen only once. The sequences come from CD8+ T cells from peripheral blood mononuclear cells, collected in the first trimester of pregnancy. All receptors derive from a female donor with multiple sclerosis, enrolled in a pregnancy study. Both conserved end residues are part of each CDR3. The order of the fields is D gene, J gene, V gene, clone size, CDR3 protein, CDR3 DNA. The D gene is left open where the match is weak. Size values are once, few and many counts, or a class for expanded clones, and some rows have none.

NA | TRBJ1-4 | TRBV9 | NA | CASSAGSGKLFF | TGTGCCAGCAGCGCCGGATCGGGAAAACTGTTTTTT
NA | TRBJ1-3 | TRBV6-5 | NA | CASSSQDSGNTIYF | TGTGCCAGCAGTTCGCAGGACTCTGGAAACACCATATATTTT
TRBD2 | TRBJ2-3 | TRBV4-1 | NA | CASSQFGSGESTDTQYF | TGCGCCAGCAGCCAATTTGGTAGCGGGGAGTCGACAGATACGCAGTATTTT
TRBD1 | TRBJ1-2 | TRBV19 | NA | CASSISGTGVGYTF | TGTGCCAGTAGTATATCTGGGACAGGGGTTGGCTACACCTTC
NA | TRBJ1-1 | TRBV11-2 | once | CASSFPYESTEAFF | TGTGCCAGCAGCTTTCCTTATGAGAGCACTGAAGCTTTCTTT
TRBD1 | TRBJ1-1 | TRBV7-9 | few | CASSSPELGVQGDTEAFF | TGTGCCAGCAGCTCCCCCGAGCTGGGGGTCCAGGGGGACACTGAAGCTTTCTTT
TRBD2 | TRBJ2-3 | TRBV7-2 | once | CASTHAGGRGSDTQYF | TGTGCCAGCACCCACGCGGGCGGGAGGGGGTCAGATACGCAGTATTTT
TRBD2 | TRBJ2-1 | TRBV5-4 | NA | CASSPTFGAGGPDEQFF | TGTGCCAGCAGCCCCACCTTTGGGGCGGGAGGCCCTGATGAGCAGTTCTTC
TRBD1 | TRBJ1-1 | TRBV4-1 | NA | CASSQDDRGLTEAFF | TGCGCCAGCAGCCAGGATGACAGGGGGCTAACTGAAGCTTTCTTT
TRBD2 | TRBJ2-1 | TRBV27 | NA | CASSLRPSGSSYNEQFF | TGTGCCAGCAGTTTAAGACCCAGCGGGAGCTCCTACAATGAGCAGTTCTTC
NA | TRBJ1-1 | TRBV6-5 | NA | CASSFGQLNTEAFF | TGTGCCAGCAGTTTCGGACAGCTGAACACTGAAGCTTTCTTT
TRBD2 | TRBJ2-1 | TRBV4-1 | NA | CASSQGAGGRDEQFF | TGCGCCAGCAGCCAAGGAGCGGGAGGGCGGGATGAGCAGTTCTTC
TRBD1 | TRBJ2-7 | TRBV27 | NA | CASSSLPGQGFYEQYF | TGTGCCAGCAGTTCGCTACCGGGACAGGGTTTCTACGAGCAGTACTTC
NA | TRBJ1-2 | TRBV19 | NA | CASSIDRDTGNYGYTF | TGTGCCAGTAGTATAGATAGGGACACCGGCAACTATGGCTACACCTTC
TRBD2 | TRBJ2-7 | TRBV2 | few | CASSLSGSYEQYF | TGTGCCAGCAGCTTGAGCGGGAGTTACGAGCAGTACTTC
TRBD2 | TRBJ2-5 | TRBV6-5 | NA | CASSSYGGEGETQYF | TGTGCCAGCAGTTCCTACGGCGGGGAGGGGGAGACCCAGTACTTC
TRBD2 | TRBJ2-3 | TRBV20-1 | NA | CSAERSGAQYF | TGCAGTGCCGAACGTAGCGGGGCCCAGTATTTT
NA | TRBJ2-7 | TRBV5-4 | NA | CASSLIAGEQYF | TGTGCCAGCAGCTTGATAGCCGGCGAGCAGTACTTC
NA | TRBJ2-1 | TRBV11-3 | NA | CASSFQGTSLGNEQFF | TGTGCCAGCAGCTTCCAGGGCACCTCCCTCGGGAATGAGCAGTTCTTC
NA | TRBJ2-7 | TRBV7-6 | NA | CASSLGSGTAYEQYF | TGTGCCAGCAGCTTAGGGTCCGGGACTGCCTACGAGCAGTACTTC
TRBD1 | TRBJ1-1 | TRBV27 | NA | CASSLQRQGWTEAFF | TGTGCCAGCAGTCTTCAACGACAGGGGTGGACTGAAGCTTTCTTT
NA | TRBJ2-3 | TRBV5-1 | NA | CASSPGLGGTDTQYF | TGCGCCAGCAGCCCGGGACTGGGAGGCACAGATACGCAGTATTTT
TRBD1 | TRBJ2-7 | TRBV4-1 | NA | CASSQELSTGGAYEQYF | TGCGCCAGCAGCCAAGAGCTTAGTACAGGGGGCGCGTACGAGCAGTACTTC
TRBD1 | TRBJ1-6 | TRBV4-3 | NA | CASSQATGGNSPLHF | TGCGCCAGCAGCCAAGCCACAGGGGGGAATTCACCCCTCCACTTT
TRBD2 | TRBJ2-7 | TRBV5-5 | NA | CASSQGLAGPYEQYF | TGTGCCAGCAGCCAGGGACTAGCGGGACCCTACGAGCAGTACTTC
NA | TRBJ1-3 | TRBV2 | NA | CASSVGLSGNTIYF | TGTGCCAGCAGTGTGGGCCTCTCTGGAAACACCATATATTTT
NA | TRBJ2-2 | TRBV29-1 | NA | CSVESTGELFF | TGCAGCGTTGAATCTACCGGGGAGCTGTTTTTT
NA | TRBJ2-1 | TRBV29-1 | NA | CSAAGTEQFF | TGCAGCGCTGCAGGCACTGAGCAGTTCTTC
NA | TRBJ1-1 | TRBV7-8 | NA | CASSLLRGTEAFF | TGTGCCAGCAGCTTACTTCGGGGCACTGAAGCTTTCTTT
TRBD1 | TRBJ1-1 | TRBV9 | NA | CASSHPDRVTEAFF | TGTGCCAGCAGCCACCCCGACAGGGTCACTGAAGCTTTCTTT
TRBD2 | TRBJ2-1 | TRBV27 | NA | CASSFGLAGRENEQFF | TGTGCCAGCAGTTTTGGCTTAGCGGGGCGGGAAAATGAGCAGTTCTTC
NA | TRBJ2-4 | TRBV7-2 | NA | CASSSLFGLSNIQYF | TGTGCCAGCAGCTCCCTGTTTGGGCTTTCAAACATTCAGTACTTC
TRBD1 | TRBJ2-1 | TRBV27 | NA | CASSSGGSINEQFF | TGTGCCAGCAGTTCAGGGGGTAGTATCAATGAGCAGTTCTTC
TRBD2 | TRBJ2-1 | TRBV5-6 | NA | CASSPGLADEFF | TGTGCCAGCAGCCCGGGACTAGCGGATGAGTTCTTC
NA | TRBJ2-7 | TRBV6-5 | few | CASGGSRYEQYF | TGTGCCAGCGGGGGCAGCCGCTACGAGCAGTACTTC
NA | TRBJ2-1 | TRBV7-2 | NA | CASSSATSSYNEQFF | TGTGCCAGCAGCTCCGCAACGAGCTCCTACAATGAGCAGTTCTTC
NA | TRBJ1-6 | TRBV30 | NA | CAWWATDEYINSPLHF | TGTGCCTGGTGGGCGACAGATGAATACATCAATTCACCCCTCCACTTT
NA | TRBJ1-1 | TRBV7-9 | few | CASSSGVSTEAFF | TGTGCCAGCAGCTCGGGGGTTTCAACTGAAGCTTTCTTT
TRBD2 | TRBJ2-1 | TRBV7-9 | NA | CASSSQQREDEQFF | TGTGCCAGCAGCTCACAGCAGCGGGAGGATGAGCAGTTCTTC
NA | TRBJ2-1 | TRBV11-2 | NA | CASERGQWYNEQFF | TGTGCCAGCGAAAGAGGGCAGTGGTACAATGAGCAGTTCTTC
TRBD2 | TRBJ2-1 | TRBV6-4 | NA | CASIAGEVGDEQFF | TGTGCCAGCATCGCGGGAGAGGTAGGGGATGAGCAGTTCTTC
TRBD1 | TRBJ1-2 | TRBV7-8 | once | CASSSLTGYESIYGYTF | TGTGCCAGCAGCTCCCTGACAGGGTATGAATCTATCTACGGCTACACCTTC
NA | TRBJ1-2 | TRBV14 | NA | CASSQVNYGYTF | TGTGCCAGCAGCCAAGTAAACTATGGCTACACCTTC
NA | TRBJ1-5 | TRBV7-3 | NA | CASSRDSSYWHQPQHF | TGTGCCAGCAGCCGTGACAGTTCATATTGGCATCAGCCCCAGCATTTT
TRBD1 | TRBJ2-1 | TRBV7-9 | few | CSGTGEYEQFF | TGCTCCGGGACAGGGGAATATGAGCAGTTCTTC
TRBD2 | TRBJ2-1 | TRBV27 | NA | CASSLSSGSDEQFF | TGTGCCAGCAGTTTATCCAGCGGGAGCGATGAGCAGTTCTTC
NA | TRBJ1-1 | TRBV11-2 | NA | CASSPWASEAFF | TGTGCCAGCAGCCCTTGGGCGTCTGAAGCTTTCTTT
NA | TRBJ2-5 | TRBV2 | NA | CASRLDTNQETQYF | TGTGCCAGCAGGCTGGACACTAACCAAGAGACCCAGTACTTC
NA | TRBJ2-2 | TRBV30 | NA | CAWSLVLGRNTGELFF | TGTGCCTGGAGCTTAGTGTTGGGCAGGAACACCGGGGAGCTGTTTTTT
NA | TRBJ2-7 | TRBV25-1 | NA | CASSRGSGYEQYF | TGTGCCAGCTCCCGAGGATCCGGCTACGAGCAGTACTTC
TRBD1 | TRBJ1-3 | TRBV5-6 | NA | CASSLFGQGYSGNTIYF | TGTGCCAGCAGCTTATTTGGACAGGGTTACTCTGGAAACACCATATATTTT
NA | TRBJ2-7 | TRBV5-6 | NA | CASSGGGREFTYEQYF | TGTGCCAGCAGCGGGGGGGGGCGGGAGTTCACCTACGAGCAGTACTTC
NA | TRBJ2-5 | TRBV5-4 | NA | CASSFLGGEETQYF | TGTGCCAGCAGCTTTCTAGGGGGGGAAGAGACCCAGTACTTC
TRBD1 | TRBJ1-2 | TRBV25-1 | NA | CASSAIPRVGDSYYGYTF | TGTGCCAGCAGTGCAATCCCACGGGTTGGGGACAGCTACTATGGCTACACCTTC
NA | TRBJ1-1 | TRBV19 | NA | CASSIGPAMEAFF | TGTGCCAGTAGTATAGGCCCTGCTATGGAAGCTTTCTTT